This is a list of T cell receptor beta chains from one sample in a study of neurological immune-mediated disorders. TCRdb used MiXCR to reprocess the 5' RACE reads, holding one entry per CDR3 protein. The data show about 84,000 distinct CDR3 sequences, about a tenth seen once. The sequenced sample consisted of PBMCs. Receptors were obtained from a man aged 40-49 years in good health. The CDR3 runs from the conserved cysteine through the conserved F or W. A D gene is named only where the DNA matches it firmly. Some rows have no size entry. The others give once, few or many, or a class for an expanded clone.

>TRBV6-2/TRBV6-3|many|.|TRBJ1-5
TGTGCCAGCAGGCAACAGGGAGGGCCCCAGCATTTT
CASRQQGGPQHF
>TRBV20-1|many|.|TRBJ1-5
TGCAGTGCCGGCCCATCTTTTGGTGGCAATCAGCCCCAGCATTTT
CSAGPSFGGNQPQHF
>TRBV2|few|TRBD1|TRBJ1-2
TGTGCCAGCAGTAGACAGGGGGCAGGTGGCTACACCTTC
CASSRQGAGGYTF
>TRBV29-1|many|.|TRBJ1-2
TGCAGCGTTGATAACGGAAACTATGGCTACACCTTC
CSVDNGNYGYTF
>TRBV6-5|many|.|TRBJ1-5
TGTGCCCCTAAAGCGGGGGGAGATCAGCCCCAGCATTTT
CAPKAGGDQPQHF
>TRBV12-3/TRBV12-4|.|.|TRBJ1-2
TGTGCCAGCAGTTTTCGGGGGAGAGGTGGCTACACCTTC
CASSFRGRGGYTF
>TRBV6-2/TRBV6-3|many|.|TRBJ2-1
TGTGCCAGCAGCTACCCGACTAATCCGATCCACAATGAGCAGTTCTTC
CASSYPTNPIHNEQFF
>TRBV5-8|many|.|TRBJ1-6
TGTGCCAGCAGCTTGGGGACATGGTCCCGCACTCCCCATAATTCACCCCTCCACTTT
CASSLGTWSRTPHNSPLHF
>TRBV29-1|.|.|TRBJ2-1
TGCAGCGTCACCAGCGCCTACAATGAGCAGTTCTTC
CSVTSAYNEQFF
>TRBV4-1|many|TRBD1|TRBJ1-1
TGCGCCACTCTCTGGGGACAGAGGATCACTGAAGCTTTCTTT
CATLWGQRITEAFF
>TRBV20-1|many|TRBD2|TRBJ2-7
TGCAGTGCAGAGTCGCCTAGCGGGAGGGACGAGCAGTACTTC
CSAESPSGRDEQYF
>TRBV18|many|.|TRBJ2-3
TGTGCCAGCGGGGCCCGGCTTACAGATACGCAGTATTTT
CASGARLTDTQYF
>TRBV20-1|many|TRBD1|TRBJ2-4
TGCAGTGCTAGAGATAGTCGGGACAGGGGAAACATTCAGTACTTC
CSARDSRDRGNIQYF
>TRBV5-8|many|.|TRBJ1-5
TGTGCCAGCAGCTTGGTGGGAGGGATTGGTCAGCCCCAGCATTTT
CASSLVGGIGQPQHF
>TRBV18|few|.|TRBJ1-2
TGTGCCAGCTCACCGCAGGGAATGAATGGCTACACCTTC
CASSPQGMNGYTF
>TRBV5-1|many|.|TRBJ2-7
TGCGCCAGCAGCAGAGGGGGGACAGTTTTTCCCGAGCAGTACTTC
CASSRGGTVFPEQYF
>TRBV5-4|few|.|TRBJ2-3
TGTGCCAGCAGCTTGGACGAAAGCACAGATACGCAGTATTTT
CASSLDESTDTQYF
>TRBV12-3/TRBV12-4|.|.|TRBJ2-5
TGTGCCAGCAGTTCGACCGACGTAGGAGAGACCCAGTACTTC
CASSSTDVGETQYF
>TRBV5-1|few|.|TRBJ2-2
TGCGCCAGCAGCTTGGATACAGCGGCCGGGGAGCTGTTTTTT
CASSLDTAAGELFF
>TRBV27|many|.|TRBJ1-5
TGTGCCAGCAGTGCCGGGACAATGGACAGCAATCAGCCCCAGCATTTT
CASSAGTMDSNQPQHF
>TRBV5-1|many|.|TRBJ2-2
TGCGCCAGCAGCCAGAGGAAACTAGCGAACACCGGGGAGCTGTTTTTT
CASSQRKLANTGELFF
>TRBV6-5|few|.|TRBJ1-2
TGTGCCAGCAGTTCACCTCCTATGTTGGGCCGACCTAACTATGGCTACACCTTC
CASSSPPMLGRPNYGYTF
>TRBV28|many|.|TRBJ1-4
TGTGCCAGCACAACTAATGAAAAACTGTTTTTT
CASTTNEKLFF
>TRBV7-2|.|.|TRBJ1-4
TGTGCCAGCAGCCTAGGGTATCTAGCTAATGAAAAACTGTTTTTT
CASSLGYLANEKLFF
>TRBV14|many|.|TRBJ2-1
TGTGCCAGCAGCCCGACAGGTTGGGAAAATGAGCAGTTCTTC
CASSPTGWENEQFF
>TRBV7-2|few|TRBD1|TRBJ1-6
TGTGCCAGCAGCGCCCGACAGGGCGGGGGTTCACCCCTCCACTTT
CASSARQGGGSPLHF
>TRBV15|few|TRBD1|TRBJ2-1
TGTGCCACCAGCACCGGACAGGGGTCTGGTGAGCAGTTCTTC
CATSTGQGSGEQFF
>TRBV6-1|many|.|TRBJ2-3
TGTGCCAGCAGTGGGCCCCGCGGCGGTAGGGATACGCAGTATTTT
CASSGPRGGRDTQYF
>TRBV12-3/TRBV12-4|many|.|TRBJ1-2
TGTGCCAGCAGTTTCGCCCGGGAGGGCCACTATGGCTACACCTTC
CASSFAREGHYGYTF
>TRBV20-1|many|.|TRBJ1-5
TGCAGTGCTGGAGGTATAGGGGGGTTTGGCCAGCCCCAGCATTTT
CSAGGIGGFGQPQHF
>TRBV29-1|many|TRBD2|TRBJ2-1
TGCAGCGTGTTACTAGCGATTGAGCAGTTCTTC
CSVLLAIEQFF
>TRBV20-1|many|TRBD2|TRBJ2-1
TGCAGTGCACACAAAGAGCGGGGTGGCTACAATGAGCAGTTCTTC
CSAHKERGGYNEQFF
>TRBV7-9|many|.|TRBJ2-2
TGTGCCAGCAAATACCCAAATACCGGGGAGCTGTTTTTT
CASKYPNTGELFF
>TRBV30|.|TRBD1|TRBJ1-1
TGTGCCTCCTCTGCTGAGGGGGCGCGGGCTTTCTTT
CASSAEGARAFF
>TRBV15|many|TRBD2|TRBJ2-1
TGTGCCACCAGCAGTCTAGCCTCCGGGACTAGCGGGAGGGCCGGATCCTACAATGAGCAGTTCTTC
CATSSLASGTSGRAGSYNEQFF
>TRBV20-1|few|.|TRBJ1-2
TGCAGTGCTAGCGACCCCCGGGACTCTAATTTCTATGGCTACACCTTC
CSASDPRDSNFYGYTF
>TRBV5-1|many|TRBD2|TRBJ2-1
TGCGCCAGCAGTCGCGGGACTAGCGGGGTAGATGAGCAGTTCTTC
CASSRGTSGVDEQFF
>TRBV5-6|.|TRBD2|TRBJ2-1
TGTGCCAGCAGCTTGGGCGGACTAGCGGGCAAGGCTGATACGTCCTTC
CASSLGGLAGKADTSF
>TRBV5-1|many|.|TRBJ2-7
TGCGCCAGCAGCTCTGATGGCGACAGCTATTACGAGCAGTACTTC
CASSSDGDSYYEQYF
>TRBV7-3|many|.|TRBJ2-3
TGTGCCAGCAGCAACGGATGGCCAGATACGCAGTATTTT
CASSNGWPDTQYF
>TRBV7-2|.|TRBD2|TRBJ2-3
TGTGCCAGCAGCTTAGCGGGGACTAGCGGGTCGAGGGGGTTCACAGATACGCAGTATTTT
CASSLAGTSGSRGFTDTQYF
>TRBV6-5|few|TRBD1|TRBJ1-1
TGTGCCAGCAGGGGACAGGGGGCCGGGAACACTGAAGCTTTCTTT
CASRGQGAGNTEAFF
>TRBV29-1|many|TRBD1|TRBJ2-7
TGCAGCGTTGATAACCCGCGCGGACAGGCCTACGAGCAGTACTTC
CSVDNPRGQAYEQYF
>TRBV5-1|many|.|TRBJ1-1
TGCGCCAGCAGCAAGGACGGGGGGATGAACACTGAAGCTTTCTTT
CASSKDGGMNTEAFF
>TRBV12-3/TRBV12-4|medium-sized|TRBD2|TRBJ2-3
TGTGCCAGCAGTCCCCCTAGCGGGGGGGCCGGTACGCAGTATTTT
CASSPPSGGAGTQYF
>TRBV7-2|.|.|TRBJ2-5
.
CASSFYICSASLAGGPGTQYF
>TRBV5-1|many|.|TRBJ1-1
TGCGCCAGCAGCTTGGACCAACAGGGAACTGAAGCTTTCTTT
CASSLDQQGTEAFF
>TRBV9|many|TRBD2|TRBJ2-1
TGTGCCAGCAGCCCCCGAGCAGGGAGGGACAATGAGCAGTTCTTC
CASSPRAGRDNEQFF
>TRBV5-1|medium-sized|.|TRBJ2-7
TGCGCCAGCAGCCCAACTGGGGGGAGCGAGCAGTACTTC
CASSPTGGSEQYF
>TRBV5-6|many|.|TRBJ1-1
TGTGCCAGCAGCTTGGGGATACGGTTTGAAGCTTTCTTT
CASSLGIRFEAFF
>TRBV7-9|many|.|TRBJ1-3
TGTGCCAGCAGCCCAGAAGCAGATCCTGGAAACACCATATATTTT
CASSPEADPGNTIYF
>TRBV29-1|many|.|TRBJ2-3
TGCAGCGTTGCAGCCAGACACCCCACAGATACGCAGTATTTT
CSVAARHPTDTQYF
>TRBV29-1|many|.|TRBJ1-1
TGCAGCGTGATTGAGGGGGGGAACACTGAAGCTTTCTTT
CSVIEGGNTEAFF
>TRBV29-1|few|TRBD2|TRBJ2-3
TGCAGCGTTAATGGAGGCGGGAGAAACGCAGATACGCAGTATTTT
CSVNGGGRNADTQYF
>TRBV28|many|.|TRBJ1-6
TGTGCCAGCAGTGGAGGCGGGACACCCCTCCACTTT
CASSGGGTPLHF
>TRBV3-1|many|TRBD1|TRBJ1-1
TGTGCCAGCAGGGACAGGGTTGTCACTGAAGCTTTCTTT
CASRDRVVTEAFF